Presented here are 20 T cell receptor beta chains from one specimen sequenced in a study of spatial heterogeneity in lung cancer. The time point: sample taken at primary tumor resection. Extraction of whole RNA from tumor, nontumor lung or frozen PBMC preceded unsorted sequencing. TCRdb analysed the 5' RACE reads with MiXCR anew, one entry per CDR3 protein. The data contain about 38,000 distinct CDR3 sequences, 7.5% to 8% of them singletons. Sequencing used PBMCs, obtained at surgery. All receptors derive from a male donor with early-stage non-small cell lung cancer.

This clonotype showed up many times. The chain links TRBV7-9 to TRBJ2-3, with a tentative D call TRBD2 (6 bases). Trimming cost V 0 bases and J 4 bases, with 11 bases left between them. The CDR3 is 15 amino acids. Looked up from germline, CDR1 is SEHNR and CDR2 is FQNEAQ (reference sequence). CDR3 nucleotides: TGTGCCAGCAGCTTAGCGAGCGGCGGGGCAGATACGCAGTATTTT. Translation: CASSLASGGADTQYF.

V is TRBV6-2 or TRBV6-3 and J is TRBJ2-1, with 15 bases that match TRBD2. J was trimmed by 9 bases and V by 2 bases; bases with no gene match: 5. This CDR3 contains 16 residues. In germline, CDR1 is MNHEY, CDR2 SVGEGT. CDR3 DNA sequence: TGTGCCAGCAGTTACGGACTAGCGGGAGGGATTGCTGAGCAGTTCTTC. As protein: CASSYGLAGGIAEQFF.

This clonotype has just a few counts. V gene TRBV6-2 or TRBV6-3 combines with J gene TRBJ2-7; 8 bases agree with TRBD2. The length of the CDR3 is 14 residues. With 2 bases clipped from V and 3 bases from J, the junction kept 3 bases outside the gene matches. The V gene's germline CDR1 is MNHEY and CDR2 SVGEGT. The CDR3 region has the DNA TGTGCCAGCAGTTACGCGGGGGGTGTCTACGAGCAGTACTTC. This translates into CASSYAGGVYEQYF.

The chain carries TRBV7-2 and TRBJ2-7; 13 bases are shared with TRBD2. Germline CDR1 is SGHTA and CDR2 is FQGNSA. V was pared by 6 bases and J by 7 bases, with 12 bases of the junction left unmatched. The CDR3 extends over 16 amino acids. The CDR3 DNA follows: TGTGCCAGCAGTTCCCAAGGACTAGCGGGGGCGGAGGAGCAGTACTTC. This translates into CASSSQGLAGAEEQYF. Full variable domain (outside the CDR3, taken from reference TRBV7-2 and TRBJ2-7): GAGVSQSPSNKVTEKGKDVELRCDPISGHTALYWYRQSLGQGLEFLIYFQGNSAPDKSGLPSDRFSAERTGGSVSTLTIQRTQQEDSAVYLCASSSQGLAGAEEQYFGPGTRLTVT.

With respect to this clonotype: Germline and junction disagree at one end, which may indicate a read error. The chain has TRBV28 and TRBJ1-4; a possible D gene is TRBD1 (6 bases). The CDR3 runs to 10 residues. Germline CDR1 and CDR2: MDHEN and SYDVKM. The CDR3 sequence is CASRRQALIF. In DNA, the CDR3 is TGTGCCAGCAGGAGACAGGCCCTCATTTTT.

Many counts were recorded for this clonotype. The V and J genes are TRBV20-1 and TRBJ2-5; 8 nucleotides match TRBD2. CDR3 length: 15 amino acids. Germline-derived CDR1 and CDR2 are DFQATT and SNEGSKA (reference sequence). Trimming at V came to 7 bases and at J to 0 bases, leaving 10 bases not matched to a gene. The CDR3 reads CSGEGSGVNQETQYF. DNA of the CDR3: TGCAGTGGGGAAGGTAGCGGGGTAAACCAAGAGACCCAGTACTTC.

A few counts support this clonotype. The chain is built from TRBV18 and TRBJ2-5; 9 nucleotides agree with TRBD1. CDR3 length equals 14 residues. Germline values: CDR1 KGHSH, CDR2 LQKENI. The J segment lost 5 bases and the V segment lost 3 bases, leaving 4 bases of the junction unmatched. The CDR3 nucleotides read TGTGCCAGCTCACCCCAGACAGGGGGGGAGACCCAGTACTTC. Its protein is CASSPQTGGETQYF.

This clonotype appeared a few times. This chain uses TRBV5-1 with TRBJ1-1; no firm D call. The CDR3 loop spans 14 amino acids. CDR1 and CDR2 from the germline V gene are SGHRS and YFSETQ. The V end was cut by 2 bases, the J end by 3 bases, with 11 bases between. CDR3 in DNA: TGCGCCAGCAGCTTCGCCCCTCCGGACACTGAAGCTTTCTTT. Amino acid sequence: CASSFAPPDTEAFF.

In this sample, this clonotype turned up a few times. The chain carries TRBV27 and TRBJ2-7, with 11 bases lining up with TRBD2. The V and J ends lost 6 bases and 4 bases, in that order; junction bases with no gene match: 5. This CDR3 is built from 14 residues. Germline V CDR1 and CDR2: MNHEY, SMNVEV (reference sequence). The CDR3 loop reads CASSRLAGQYEQYV. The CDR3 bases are TGTGCCAGCAGCCGACTAGCGGGACAATACGAGCAGTACGTC.

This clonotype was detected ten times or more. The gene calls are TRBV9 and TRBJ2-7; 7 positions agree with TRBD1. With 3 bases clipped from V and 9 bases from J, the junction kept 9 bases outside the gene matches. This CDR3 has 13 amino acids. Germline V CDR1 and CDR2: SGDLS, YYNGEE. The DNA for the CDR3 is TGTGCCAGCAGCGGACAGGGTGGAACAGGGCAGTACTTC. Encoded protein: CASSGQGGTGQYF. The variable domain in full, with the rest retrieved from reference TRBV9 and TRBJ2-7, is DSGVTQTPKHLITATGQRVTLRCSPRSGDLSVYWYQQSLDQGLQFLIQYYNGEERAKGNILERFSAQQFPDLHSELNLSSLELGDSALYFCASSGQGGTGQYFGPGTRLTVT.

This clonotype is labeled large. The CDR3 region has the DNA TGTGCCAGCAGCTTAGGTTATGCTAGCCCTCTTGGGGAGCAGTTCTTC. Its translation: CASSLGYASPLGEQFF. The chain couples TRBV11-2 to TRBJ2-1; weak D call: TRBD2 (5 bases). The germline V and J ends were trimmed by 1 base and 10 bases, with 20 bases remaining between them. Germline assignment: CDR1 SGHAT and CDR2 FQNNGV. The CDR3 runs to 16 residues.

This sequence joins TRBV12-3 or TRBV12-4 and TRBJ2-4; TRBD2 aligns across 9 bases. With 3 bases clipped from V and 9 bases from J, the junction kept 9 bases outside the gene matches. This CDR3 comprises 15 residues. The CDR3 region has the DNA TGTGCCAGCAGTTTCGGCGGGGGGGCCTTGAGCATTCAGTACTTC. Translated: CASSFGGGALSIQYF.

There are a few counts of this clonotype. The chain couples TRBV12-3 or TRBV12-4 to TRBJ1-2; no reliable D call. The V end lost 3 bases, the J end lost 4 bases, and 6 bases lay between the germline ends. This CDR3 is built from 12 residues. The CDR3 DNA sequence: TGTGCCAGCAGTTTGGGGTTCTATGGCTACACCTTC. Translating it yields CASSLGFYGYTF.

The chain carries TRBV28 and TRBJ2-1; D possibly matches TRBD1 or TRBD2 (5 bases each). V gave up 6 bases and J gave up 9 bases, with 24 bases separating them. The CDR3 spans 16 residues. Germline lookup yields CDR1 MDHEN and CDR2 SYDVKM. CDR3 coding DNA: TGTGCCAGCAGAGGCTATTCGGGGCCGGGGACCGGTGAGCAGTTCTTC. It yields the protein CASRGYSGPGTGEQFF.

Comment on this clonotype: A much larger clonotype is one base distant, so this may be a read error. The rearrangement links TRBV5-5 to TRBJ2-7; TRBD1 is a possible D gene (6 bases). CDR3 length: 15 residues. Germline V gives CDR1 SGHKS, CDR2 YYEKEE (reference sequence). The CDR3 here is CASSLAGTSAYEQNF. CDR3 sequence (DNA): TGTGCCAGCAGCTTAGCCGGGACATCCGCCTACGAGCAGAACTTC.

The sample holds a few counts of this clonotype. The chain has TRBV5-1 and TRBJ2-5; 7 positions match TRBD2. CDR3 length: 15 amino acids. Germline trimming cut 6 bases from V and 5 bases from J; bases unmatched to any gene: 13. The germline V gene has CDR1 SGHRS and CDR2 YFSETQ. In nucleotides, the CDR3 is TGCGCCAGCACCTTAGCGGGCACGCGCATGGAGACCCAGTACTTC. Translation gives CASTLAGTRMETQYF.

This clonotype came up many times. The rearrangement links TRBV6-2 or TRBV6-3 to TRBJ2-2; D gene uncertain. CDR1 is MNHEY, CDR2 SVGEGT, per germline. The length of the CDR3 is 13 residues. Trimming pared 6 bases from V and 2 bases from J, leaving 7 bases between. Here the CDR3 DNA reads TGTGCCAGCAGCCGGGCCAACACCGGGGAGCTGTTTTTT. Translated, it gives CASSRANTGELFF.

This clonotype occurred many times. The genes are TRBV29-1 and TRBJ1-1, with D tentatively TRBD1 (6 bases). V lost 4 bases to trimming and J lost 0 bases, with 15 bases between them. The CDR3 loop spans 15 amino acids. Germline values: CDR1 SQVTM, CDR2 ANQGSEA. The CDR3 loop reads CSVGRDTRMNTEAFF. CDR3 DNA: TGCAGCGTTGGCCGGGACACACGAATGAACACTGAAGCTTTCTTT. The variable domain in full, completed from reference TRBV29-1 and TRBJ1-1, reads SAVISQKPSRDICQRGTSLTIQCQVDSQVTMMFWYRQQPGQSLTLIATANQGSEATYESGFVIDKFPISRPNLTFSTLTVSNMSPEDSSIYLCSVGRDTRMNTEAFFGQGTRLTVV.

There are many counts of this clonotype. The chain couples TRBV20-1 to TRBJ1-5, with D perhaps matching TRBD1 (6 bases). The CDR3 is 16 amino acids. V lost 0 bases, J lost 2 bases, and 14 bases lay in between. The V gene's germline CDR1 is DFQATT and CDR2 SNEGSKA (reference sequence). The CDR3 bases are TGCAGTGCTAGAGATCAAGGCAGGGGAGGCAATCAGCCCCAGCATTTT. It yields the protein CSARDQGRGGNQPQHF.

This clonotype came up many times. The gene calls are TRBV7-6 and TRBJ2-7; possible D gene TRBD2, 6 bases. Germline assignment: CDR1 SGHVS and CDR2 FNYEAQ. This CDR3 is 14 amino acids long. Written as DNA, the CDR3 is TGTGTCAGCAGCCCCCCCAAGCGGGTCTACGAGCAGTACGTC. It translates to CVSSPPKRVYEQYV.